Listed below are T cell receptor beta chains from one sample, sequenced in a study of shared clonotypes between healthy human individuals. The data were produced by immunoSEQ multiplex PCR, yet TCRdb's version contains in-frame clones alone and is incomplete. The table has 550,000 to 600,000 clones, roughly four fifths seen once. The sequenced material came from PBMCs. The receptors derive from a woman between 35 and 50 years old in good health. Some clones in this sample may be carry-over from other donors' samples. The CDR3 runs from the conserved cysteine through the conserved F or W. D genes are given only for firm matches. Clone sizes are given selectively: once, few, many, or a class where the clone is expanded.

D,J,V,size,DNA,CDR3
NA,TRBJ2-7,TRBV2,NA,TGTGCCAGCAGCCAAAGGGTGGGGAGGGGGTACGAGCAGTACTTC,CASSQRVGRGYEQYF
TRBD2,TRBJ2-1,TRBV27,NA,TGTGCCAGCATACCGACTAGCGGGTTACACAATGAGCAGTTCTTC,CASIPTSGLHNEQFF
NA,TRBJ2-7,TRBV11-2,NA,TGTGCCAGCAGCTTAGGGGACGAGCAGTACTTC,CASSLGDEQYF
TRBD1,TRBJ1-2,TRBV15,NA,TGTGCCACCAGCAGGACAGGGATCTATGGCTACACCTTC,CATSRTGIYGYTF
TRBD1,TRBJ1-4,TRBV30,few,TGTGCCTGGAGCTACCCGGGACAGGGACATGAAAAACTGTTTTTT,CAWSYPGQGHEKLFF
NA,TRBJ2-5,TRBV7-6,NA,TGTGCCAGCAGTTCGGAAGGACGGACGGGGGAGACCCAGTACTTC,CASSSEGRTGETQYF
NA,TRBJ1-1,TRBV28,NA,TGTGCCAGCAGTTTATTTCGGGCCCAGGCGAGTGAAGCTTTCTTT,CASSLFRAQASEAFF
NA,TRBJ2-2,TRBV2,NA,TGTGCCAGCAGTCCCACCGGCGGGGAGCTGTTTTTT,CASSPTGGELFF
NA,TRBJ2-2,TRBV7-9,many,TGTGCCAGCAGCTCGACAGAGAACACCGGGGAGCTGTTTTTT,CASSSTENTGELFF
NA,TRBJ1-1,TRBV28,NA,TGTGCCAGCCGGGCCGCGTTGAACACTGAAGCTTTCTTT,CASRAALNTEAFF
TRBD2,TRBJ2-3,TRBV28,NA,TGTGCCAGCAGTACTAGCGGGAGGGGGGCAGATACGCAGTATTTT,CASSTSGRGADTQYF
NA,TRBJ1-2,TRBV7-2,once,TGTGCCAGCAGCTTAGGCGTAGGGGGAGAGGACTATGGCTACACCTTC,CASSLGVGGEDYGYTF
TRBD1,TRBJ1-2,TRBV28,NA,TGTGCCAGCAGCCGGGACAGCTATGGCTACACCTTC,CASSRDSYGYTF
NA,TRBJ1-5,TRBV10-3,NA,TGTGCCATCAGTGAGACCTCTGATCAGCCCCAGCATTTT,CAISETSDQPQHF
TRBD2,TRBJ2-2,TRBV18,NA,TGTGCCAGCTCACCGCCACTAGCGGGAGGAACCGGGGAGCTGTTTTTT,CASSPPLAGGTGELFF
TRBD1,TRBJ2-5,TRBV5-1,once,TGCGCCAGCAGCTTCGGACAGGTCAATCAAGAGACCCAGTACTTC,CASSFGQVNQETQYF
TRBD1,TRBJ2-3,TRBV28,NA,TGTGCCAGCAGTCAATGGGACAGACTCGCTTATACGCAGTATTTT,CASSQWDRLAYTQYF
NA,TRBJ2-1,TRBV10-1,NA,TGCGCCAGCAGCGGCACCAGAAAGTCCTACAATGAGCAGTTCTTC,CASSGTRKSYNEQFF
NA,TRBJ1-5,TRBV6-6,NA,TGTGCCAGCAGTTACGGGGGAAGTCAGCCCCAGCATTTT,CASSYGGSQPQHF
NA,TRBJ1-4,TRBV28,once,TGTGCCAGCAGTTACGGGGCAACTAATGAAAAACTGTTTTTT,CASSYGATNEKLFF
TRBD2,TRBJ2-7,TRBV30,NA,TGTGCCTGGAGTGTACCGGGACTAGCGGGAGGGTCCCACGAGCAGTACTTC,CAWSVPGLAGGSHEQYF
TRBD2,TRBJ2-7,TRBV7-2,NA,TGTGCCAGCACCAAAGGCGGGAGTAAGTACGAGCAGTACTTC,CASTKGGSKYEQYF
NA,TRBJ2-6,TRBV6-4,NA,TGTGCCAGCAGTGGGCCAACGAAACTGGGCGGGGCCAACGTCCTGACTTTC,CASSGPTKLGGANVLTF
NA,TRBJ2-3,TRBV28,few,TGTGCCAGCAGTTTAAGGGTCACAGATACGCAGTATTTT,CASSLRVTDTQYF
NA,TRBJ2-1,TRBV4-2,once,TGTGCCAGCAGCCAAGTCACAGGGAGGAATGAGCAGTTCTTC,CASSQVTGRNEQFF
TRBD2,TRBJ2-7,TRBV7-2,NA,TGTGCCAGCAGCCCCGGGGGGTTCCCCAACGAGCAGTACTTC,CASSPGGFPNEQYF
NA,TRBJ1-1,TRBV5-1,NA,TGCGCCAGCAGCCGGACAGTGCCGGTGAACACTGAAGCTTTCTTT,CASSRTVPVNTEAFF
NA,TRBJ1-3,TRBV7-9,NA,TGTGCCAGCAGCTTAACCCGTAGTGGAAACACCATATATTTT,CASSLTRSGNTIYF
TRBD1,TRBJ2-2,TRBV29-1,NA,TGCAGCGTCCCCGACAGGGAGTGGACCGGGGAGCTGTTTTTT,CSVPDREWTGELFF
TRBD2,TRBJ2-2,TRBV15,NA,TGTGCCACCAGCAGCTGGCGGGAGGGCCCCGGGGAGCTGTTTTTT,CATSSWREGPGELFF
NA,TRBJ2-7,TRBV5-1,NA,TGCGCCAGCAGCTTGGGGACATACTCCTACGAGCAGTACTTC,CASSLGTYSYEQYF
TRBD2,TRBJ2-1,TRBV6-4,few,TGTGCCAGCAGCGATATGGAGAGAAGTAGCGGGAGGCCCCAGTTCTTC,CASSDMERSSGRPQFF
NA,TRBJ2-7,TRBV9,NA,TGTGCCAGCAGCGTAGACGGGGACTACGAGCAGTACTTC,CASSVDGDYEQYF
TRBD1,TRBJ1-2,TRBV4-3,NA,TGCGCCAGCAGCCCTCGGACAGGGGGCCTCTATGGCTACACCTTC,CASSPRTGGLYGYTF
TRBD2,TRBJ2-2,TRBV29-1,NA,TGCAGCGTTTGTCTAGCGGGAGCCGGGGAGCTGTTTTTT,CSVCLAGAGELFF
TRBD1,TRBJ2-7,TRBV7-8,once,TGTGCCAGCAGTTACTCGCCGACAGGGGCCGGCGAGCAGTACTTC,CASSYSPTGAGEQYF
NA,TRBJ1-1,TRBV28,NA,TGTGCCAGCGGAGAAGAAGCTTTCTTT,CASGEEAFF
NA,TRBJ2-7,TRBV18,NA,TGTGCCAGCTCACCCGGTACGCGGGTCGAGCAGTACTTC,CASSPGTRVEQYF
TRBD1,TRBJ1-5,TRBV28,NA,TGTGCCAGCAGGACCTGGCGGACAGGGGGCCAGCCCCAGCATTTT,CASRTWRTGGQPQHF
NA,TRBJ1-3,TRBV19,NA,TGTGCCAGTAGCGGCCTCACAGGGACCGGCTCTGGAAACACCATATATTTT,CASSGLTGTGSGNTIYF
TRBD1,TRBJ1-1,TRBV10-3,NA,TGTGCCTCACGAGCGGACAGGGCGACTGAAGCTTTCTTT,CASRADRATEAFF